Following are 17 T cell receptor beta chains from one sample sequenced in a study of cytomegalovirus exposure and HLA in healthy donors (dated by TCRdb to 2016 to 2017). The library relied on the immunoSEQ multiplex PCR assay. For the multiplex PCR, a mixture combining 60 forward primers for TCR Vbeta segments and 13 reverse primers for TCR Jbeta segments was used. The clones in this table, taken by TCRdb from immuneACCESS, are in-frame only. Not every clone is retained; where verified, under half of the shortfall comes from an unresolved V gene, and the cause of the rest is unknown. The sample includes roughly 200,000 clones, with 70% to 85% observed a single time. Roughly 4.5% of the sample belongs to the ten largest clones. The sequencing sample was made of PBMCs. These receptors were obtained from a woman aged 30 to 39 in good health and CMV-seropositive.

The chain carries TRBV10-3 and TRBJ1-1; TRBD1 aligns across 7 bases. The V segment lost 3 bases and the J segment 1 base; nucleotides outside the gene matches: 5. The CDR3 covers 15 residues. Germline-derived CDR1 and CDR2 are ENHRY and SYGVKD. The CDR3 DNA sequence: TGTGCCATCAGTGACGAGGGGGCGGCGAACACTGAAGCTTTCTTT. Translated: CAISDEGAANTEAFF.

This clone was observed a single time. The genes are TRBV19 and TRBJ2-6; D gene ambiguous. The length of the CDR3 is 14 residues. The V gene's germline CDR1 is LNHDA and CDR2 SQIVND (reference sequence). V was clipped by 6 bases and J by 5 bases, with 11 bases between them. The DNA of the CDR3 is TGTGCCAGTAGCCAAGAACTTTGGGCCAACGTCCTGACTTTC. Translating gives CASSQELWANVLTF. Full variable domain (outside the CDR3, taken from reference TRBV19 and TRBJ2-6): DGGITQSPKYLFRKEGQNVTLSCEQNLNHDAMYWYRQDPGQGLRLIYYSQIVNDFQKGDIAEGYSVSREKKESFPLTVTSAQKNPTAFYLCASSQELWANVLTFGAGSRLTVL.

J is TRBJ1-5 and V is TRBV29-1, with unresolved D. In germline, CDR1 is SQVTM, CDR2 ANQGSEA. With 3 bases removed from V and 4 bases from J, the gap between germline ends came to 10 bases. The CDR3 runs 13 residues. The CDR3 DNA is TGCAGCGTTGAGGTAGAGGGAAATCAGCCCCAGCATTTT. Its protein is CSVEVEGNQPQHF.

The chain couples TRBV27 to TRBJ2-5, with D tentatively TRBD2 (6 bases). This CDR3 has 15 amino acids. The germline V and J ends were trimmed by 6 bases and 5 bases, with 19 bases remaining between them. From germline, CDR1 is MNHEY and CDR2 SMNVEV (reference sequence). In nucleotides, the CDR3 is TGTGCCAGCAGGCCGCTTAGCGGCCATGGGGAGACCCAGTACTTC. Amino acids: CASRPLSGHGETQYF.

J is TRBJ2-7 and V is TRBV10-3; D is undetermined. Germline V gene lookup returns CDR1 ENHRY and CDR2 SYGVKD. The length of the CDR3 is 13 residues. The germline V and J ends were trimmed by 0 bases and 9 bases, with 12 bases remaining between them. The DNA for the CDR3 is TGTGCCATCAGTGAGTCAGGTGATTCGGGGCAGTACTTC. It yields the protein CAISESGDSGQYF.

The V and J genes are TRBV5-8 and TRBJ1-5, with TRBD1 matching over 10 bases. J lost 5 bases, V lost 3 bases, and 5 bases had no gene match. CDR1 SGHTS and CDR2 YDEGEE come from the germline V gene. The CDR3 contains 15 residues. The CDR3, as DNA: TGTGCCAGCAGCTCGCGACAGGGGGCATATCAGCCCCAGCATTTT. Its translation: CASSSRQGAYQPQHF.

The chain has TRBV6-5 and TRBJ1-3; 7 bases map to TRBD1. Germline values: CDR1 MNHEY, CDR2 SVGAGI. This CDR3 spans 15 amino acids. Trimming took 2 bases from V and 4 from J; bases not matched to a gene: 5. CDR3 amino acids: CASSYLTGAGNTIYF. For the CDR3, the DNA is TGTGCCAGCAGTTACCTTACAGGGGCGGGAAACACCATATATTTT.

The chain links TRBV28 to TRBJ1-2; the match to TRBD1 covers 7 bases. Germline values: CDR1 MDHEN, CDR2 SYDVKM. Trimming removed 3 bases from V and 1 base from J; junction bases left unmatched: 2. The length of the CDR3 is 14 residues. CDR3 amino acids: CASSFQGGNYGYTF. Written as DNA, the CDR3 is TGTGCCAGCAGTTTTCAGGGGGGTAACTATGGCTACACCTTC.

V and J are TRBV11-3 and TRBJ2-3; D unclear. The CDR3 covers 13 residues. V was pared by 1 base and J by 5 bases, with 7 bases between. Germline V gene lookup returns CDR1 SGHNT and CDR2 YENEEA. The CDR3 loop reads CASSLGALDTQYF. The CDR3 nucleotides are TGTGCCAGCAGCTTAGGGGCCCTAGATACGCAGTATTTT. The complete variable domain, with remaining parts taken from reference TRBV11-3 and TRBJ2-3, reads EAGVVQSPRYKIIEKKQPVAFWCNPISGHNTLYWYLQNLGQGPELLIRYENEEAVDDSQLPKDRFSAERLKGVDSTLKIQPAELGDSAVYLCASSLGALDTQYFGPGTRLTVL.

The chain has TRBV6-1 and TRBJ2-1; possibly TRBD1 for D (5 bases). The CDR3 covers 14 residues. Germline V gene data show CDR1 as MNHNS and CDR2 as SASEGT. The ends were cut back, 3 bases at V and 7 bases at J, with 13 bases in the middle. The CDR3 loop reads CASSDGAGPNEQFF. Written as DNA, the CDR3 is TGTGCCAGCAGTGATGGGGCAGGGCCGAATGAGCAGTTCTTC.

This chain connects TRBV25-1 to TRBJ2-3; TRBD2 might be the D (7 bases). The CDR3 spans 16 residues. V was cut by 3 bases and J by 4 bases, with 17 bases left in between. Germline CDR1 is MGHDK and CDR2 is SYGVNS. The CDR3 DNA reads TGTGCCAGCAGTGACACAGCCGGAGGGGGGGCAGATACGCAGTATTTT. This translates into CASSDTAGGGADTQYF. The entire variable domain, with the rest obtained from reference TRBV25-1 and TRBJ2-3, is as follows: EADIYQTPRYLVIGTGKKITLECSQTMGHDKMYWYQQDPGMELHLIHYSYGVNSTEKGDLSSESTVSRIRTEHFPLTLESARPSHTSQYLCASSDTAGGGADTQYFGPGTRLTVL.

In DNA form, the CDR3 reads TGTGCCACCAGCAGAGATCTCTCGGCAGAGGGGGCTGTTCAGCCCCAGCATTTT. Translating it yields CATSRDLSAEGAVQPQHF. V is TRBV15 and J is TRBJ1-5, with 7 bases that match TRBD1. With V trimmed by 0 bases and J by 6 bases, 14 bases remained unmatched. CDR1 and CDR2 (germline): LNHNV, YYDKDF (reference sequence). This CDR3 has 18 residues.

The chain couples TRBV30 to TRBJ1-1, with unresolved D. Between the trimmed V and J ends, which lost 5 bases and 4 bases, there was a span of 8 bases. The germline CDR1 and CDR2 sequences are GTSNPN and SVGIG (reference sequence). CDR3 length equals 11 residues. In DNA, the CDR3 is TGTGCCTGGGCGACACTCACTGAAGCTTTCTTT. Amino acids: CAWATLTEAFF.

The J gene is TRBJ2-7, the V gene TRBV28; perhaps TRBD1 as D (5 bases). V gave up 2 bases and J gave up 3 bases, with 8 bases separating them. Germline V gene data show CDR1 as MDHEN and CDR2 as SYDVKM. The CDR3 is made up of 13 amino acids. CDR3 sequence reads: CASSLPDSYEQYF. The CDR3 DNA reads as TGTGCCAGCAGTTTACCCGACAGCTACGAGCAGTACTTC. The variable domain in full, completed from reference TRBV28 and TRBJ2-7, reads DVKVTQSSRYLVKRTGEKVFLECVQDMDHENMFWYRQDPGLGLRLIYFSYDVKMKEKGDIPEGYSVSREKKERFSLILESASTNQTSMYLCASSLPDSYEQYFGPGTRLTVT.

The chain links TRBV7-9 to TRBJ1-2; TRBD1 is a possible D gene (5 bases). V was shortened by 0 bases and J by 1 base, with 12 bases between the two germline ends. Germline lookup yields CDR1 SEHNR and CDR2 FQNEAQ (reference sequence). The CDR3 is 16 amino acids. The CDR3 DNA reads as TGTGCCAGCAGCTTAGCTGTGGCAGGGAATAACTATGGCTACACCTTC. It yields the protein CASSLAVAGNNYGYTF.

The chain recombines TRBV4-1 with TRBJ1-2; maybe TRBD1 (6 bases). The ends were cut back, 2 bases at V and 4 bases at J, with 11 bases in the middle. This CDR3 comprises 14 residues. Germline V CDR1 and CDR2: MGHRA, YSYEKL. CDR3 bases: TGCGCCAGCAGCCAATCGCAGGGGTTCTATGGCTACACCTTC. Its protein is CASSQSQGFYGYTF.

V usage is TRBV2 and J usage is TRBJ2-5; a weak D match, TRBD1 (6 bases). The CDR3 is made up of 16 amino acids. Trimming removed 6 bases at V and 4 bases at J, with 21 bases between. Germline V gene lookup returns CDR1 SNHLY and CDR2 FYNNEI. CDR3 DNA: TGTGCCAGCAGCTCCTTATACAGGGTGGATGGAGAGACCCAGTACTTC. Its translation: CASSSLYRVDGETQYF.